Following are 9 T cell receptor beta chains from one sample sequenced in a study of shared T cell receptors in the human thymus. Assay: immunoSEQ multiplex PCR; the TCRdb copy retains only in-frame clones and omits some. The top ten clones hold 0.0095% to 0.011% of a sample with hundreds of thousands of clones, 88% of them seen once. This sample also appeared in a second study, on human thymus T cells.

The material sequenced was thymocytes. These receptors all come from a boy under two years old with a congenital heart defect.

This clone came up once. In DNA, the CDR3 is TGCGCCAGCAGCCAAGAATTCTCCCAGGGGAAAGAAGAGACCCAGTACTTC. It codes for CASSQEFSQGKEETQYF. The genes are TRBV4-3 and TRBJ2-5; D perhaps matches TRBD1 (6 bases). Germline V CDR1 and CDR2: LGHNA, YSLEER. V lost 0 bases and J 3 bases, leaving 17 bases between the germline ends. The CDR3 totals 17 residues.

The gene calls are TRBV7-2 and TRBJ2-7, with a possible D match to TRBD2 (6 bases). Germline CDR1 and CDR2: SGHTA and FQGNSA. Trimming shortened V by 2 bases and J by 6 bases, and 20 bases separated the two germline ends. The CDR3 consists of 16 residues. The CDR3 region has the DNA TGTGCCAGCAGCTTATGGCCCCGGGACTCTCCCCCCGAGCAGTACTTC. Protein: CASSLWPRDSPPEQYF.

The chain employs TRBV6-1 and TRBJ1-3; D might be TRBD1 (6 bases). The germline CDR1 and CDR2 sequences are MNHNS and SASEGT. V was shortened by 5 bases and J by 0 bases, with 11 bases between the two germline ends. This CDR3 spans 15 amino acids. In DNA, the CDR3 is TGTGCCAGCAGTTGGGGACACAACTCTGGAAACACCATATATTTT. It yields the protein CASSWGHNSGNTIYF.

V is TRBV30 and J is TRBJ2-1; no firm D call. This CDR3 spans 15 amino acids. V shed 2 bases and J shed 3 bases, with 14 bases lying between them. Germline CDR1 reads GTSNPN; CDR2 reads SVGIG (reference sequence). CDR3 bases: TGTGCCTGGAGTCCGGCAGGCACCATCTACAATGAGCAGTTCTTC. Its translation: CAWSPAGTIYNEQFF.

The chain carries TRBV7-9 and TRBJ2-3; tentatively, D is TRBD2 (5 bases). The CDR3 length is 16 residues. Germline V gene sequence: CDR1 SEHNR, CDR2 FQNEAQ (reference sequence). Trimming took off 0 bases at V and 0 bases at J, with 10 bases between the two ends. The CDR3 region has the DNA TGTGCCAGCAGCTTAGCAAGCGGTCAAAGCACAGATACGCAGTATTTT. Translating it yields CASSLASGQSTDTQYF.

This clone was detected once. The J gene is TRBJ2-5, the V gene TRBV7-9; TRBD2 matches 8 bases. CDR1 SEHNR and CDR2 FQNEAQ come from the germline V gene (reference sequence). With 3 bases clipped from V and 4 bases from J, the junction kept 1 base outside the gene matches. The CDR3 extends over 13 amino acids. CDR3 sequence (DNA): TGTGCCAGCAGCTTCGGGACTAGAGAGACCCAGTACTTC. This gives the protein CASSFGTRETQYF.

The rearrangement links TRBV7-8 to TRBJ2-7; D is ambiguous. Germline lookup yields CDR1 SGHVS and CDR2 FQNEAQ. V was pared by 3 bases and J by 1 base, with 16 bases between. The CDR3 sequence is 16 residues long. The DNA for the CDR3 is TGTGCCAGCAGCTTTGAGACGACCCGAGGATCCTACGAGCAGTACTTC. It is translated as CASSFETTRGSYEQYF.

The V and J genes are TRBV9 and TRBJ1-5, with D perhaps matching TRBD1 (5 bases). CDR3 size: 13 residues. Germline CDR1 SGDLS, CDR2 YYNGEE. Trimming stripped 3 bases from V and 3 bases from J, with 7 bases between. The CDR3 DNA reads as TGTGCCAGCAGCGAGGACATCAATCAGCCCCAGCATTTT. Protein sequence: CASSEDINQPQHF.

The chain has TRBV28 and TRBJ2-2; tentative D call: TRBD2 (5 bases). The CDR3 has 13 amino acids. V was trimmed by 9 bases and J by 3 bases, leaving 11 bases between them. The germline V gene has CDR1 MDHEN and CDR2 SYDVKM. CDR3 in DNA: TGTGCCAGTGGAGGACTGTACACCGGGGAGCTGTTTTTT. As protein: CASGGLYTGELFF.